The rows below give T cell receptor beta chains drawn from one sample of a study of Ad26.COV2.S vaccination and SARS-CoV-2 variants. Clones were sequenced by immunoSEQ multiplex PCR, and TCRdb holds only the in-frame ones, with some missing. This table has approximately 300,000 clones, approximately 86% appearing once. The sample in question was peripheral blood, obtained in a trial of Ad26.COV2.S vaccine versus placebo. Receptors were obtained from a person aged 18-60 years who received the Ad26.COV2.S COVID-19 vaccine or a placebo. The CDR3 runs from the conserved cysteine through the conserved F or W. The D gene is left open where the match is weak. A row's size may be missing; if present it is once, few, many or a size class.

NA,TRBJ1-2,TRBV7-2,NA,TGTGCCAGCAGCACGCTTCAGAGGAACTATGGCTACACCTTC,CASSTLQRNYGYTF
once,TRBJ1-6,TRBV5-1,TRBD1,TGCGCCAGCAGCTTGGCCGGACAGGATTATAATTCACCCCTCCACTTT,CASSLAGQDYNSPLHF
NA,TRBJ1-5,TRBV5-6,NA,TGTGCCAGCAGCTTGCTGCGGACTAGCAATCAGCCCCAGCATTTT,CASSLLRTSNQPQHF
NA,TRBJ2-3,TRBV11-2,TRBD1,TGTGCCAGCAGCTTAGATTGGGCAGGGGGCGGGACAGATACGCAGTATTTT,CASSLDWAGGGTDTQYF
NA,TRBJ2-1,TRBV5-1,NA,TGCGCCAGCAGCGAGGGTCGGGCGTGGGAGCAGTTCTTC,CASSEGRAWEQFF
NA,TRBJ1-4,TRBV2,NA,TGTGCCAGCAGCAACGACGGTGCAACTAATGAAAAACTGTTTTTT,CASSNDGATNEKLFF
NA,TRBJ1-1,TRBV6-6,NA,TGTGCCAGCAGTCCTAAGATTCCAGGGCAAACTGGCATGAACACTGAAGCTTTCTTT,CASSPKIPGQTGMNTEAFF
NA,TRBJ1-4,TRBV4-1,NA,TGCGCCAGCAGCCAAGTGGCGACAAATGAAAAACTGTTTTTT,CASSQVATNEKLFF
NA,TRBJ2-2,TRBV4-1,NA,TGCGCCAGCAGCCAAGATGCCCCCCCCGCGTTGAACACCGGGGAGCTGTTTTTT,CASSQDAPPALNTGELFF
NA,TRBJ1-6,TRBV19,NA,TGTGCCAGTAAGTCCCCCAGGGGCAATTCACCCCTCCACTTT,CASKSPRGNSPLHF
NA,TRBJ2-2,TRBV3-1/TRBV3-2,TRBD2,TGTGCCAGCAGCCAAAGGCGGATCGGGGGGGAGAACACCGGGGAGCTGTTTTTT,CASSQRRIGGENTGELFF
few,TRBJ1-6,TRBV10-2,NA,TGCGCCAGCAGTGAGTCACCAGAGCCTCTCTCCTATAATTCACCCCTCCACTTT,CASSESPEPLSYNSPLHF
NA,TRBJ1-1,TRBV6-5,NA,TGTGCCAGCAGTTACTCGACAACCGCGTACACTGAAGCTTTCTTT,CASSYSTTAYTEAFF
once,TRBJ1-2,TRBV4-3,NA,TGCGCCAGCAGCCCACGGATTGGGGGCGAGGGCTATGGCTACACCTTC,CASSPRIGGEGYGYTF
NA,TRBJ1-2,TRBV18,NA,TGTGCCAGCTCACCTATGACAGACTATGGCTACACCTTC,CASSPMTDYGYTF
NA,TRBJ2-7,TRBV11-2,NA,TGTGCCAGCAGCTATCGGGGGGAGCAGTACTTC,CASSYRGEQYF
NA,TRBJ1-5,TRBV28,NA,TGTGCCAGCAGTCCGTCCATTAGCCCCCAGCCCCAGCATTTT,CASSPSISPQPQHF
NA,TRBJ2-3,TRBV7-2,TRBD1,TGTGCCAGCAGCAAGCGACAGGGCGGCACAGATACGCAGTATTTT,CASSKRQGGTDTQYF
NA,TRBJ1-1,TRBV4-3,TRBD1,TGCGCCAGCAGCCGAATGATGGACAGGCCATCCCAAGCTTTCTTT,CASSRMMDRPSQAFF
NA,TRBJ1-1,TRBV2,TRBD1,TGTGCCAGCAGTGAACAGGGGGCTAAGAACACTGAAGCTTTCTTT,CASSEQGAKNTEAFF
once,TRBJ2-3,TRBV5-5,NA,TGTGCCAGCAGCTCTGGACTGCGACAGATGGCAGATACGCAGTATTTT,CASSSGLRQMADTQYF
NA,TRBJ2-6,TRBV19,NA,TGTGCCAGTACCCAGAGAGGTAGAAGAGGCTCTGGGGCCAACGTCCTGACTTTC,CASTQRGRRGSGANVLTF
NA,TRBJ1-2,TRBV7-9,NA,TGTGCCAGCAGCTTATGGGGGGCCCATGGCTACACCTTC,CASSLWGAHGYTF
once,TRBJ2-1,TRBV18,TRBD2,TGTGCCAGCTCACCTGAGCGGGGCATCTACAATGAGCAATTCTTC,CASSPERGIYNEQFF
few,TRBJ2-7,TRBV30,NA,TGTGCCTGGAGCGTGAACTACGAGCAGTACTTC,CAWSVNYEQYF
many,TRBJ2-3,TRBV5-4,NA,TGTGCCAGCAGCAACCCAGTGCGCAAGGGCACAGATACGCAGTATTTT,CASSNPVRKGTDTQYF
NA,TRBJ2-2,TRBV7-7,NA,TGTGCTAGCAGCCCGGGGACGTTGCTCACCGGGGAGCTGTTTTTT,CASSPGTLLTGELFF
once,TRBJ2-5,TRBV18,TRBD1,TGTGCCAGCTCACCCCGGACAGGGGAAGAGACCCAGTACTTC,CASSPRTGEETQYF
NA,TRBJ2-2,TRBV29-1,TRBD1,TGCAGCGTTCGCACTTCCCGACAGGGGGCTACCGGGGAGCTGTTTTTT,CSVRTSRQGATGELFF
NA,TRBJ2-7,TRBV2,NA,TGTGCCAGCAAAGCCGAAAGACAGGTGGGAGAGCAGTACTTC,CASKAERQVGEQYF
NA,TRBJ1-2,TRBV5-1,NA,TGCGCCAGCAGCTTTGGGGGGAGCGAGGGCTACACCTTC,CASSFGGSEGYTF
NA,TRBJ1-1,TRBV9,NA,TGTGCCAGCAGCGTAGCCACCGGGCCCTACACTGAAGCTTTCTTT,CASSVATGPYTEAFF
few,TRBJ1-6,TRBV18,TRBD1,TGTGCCAGCTCACCAGCGGGACAGGGGGCTTCACCCCTCCACTTT,CASSPAGQGASPLHF